The sample holds a few counts of the clone carrying this T cell receptor beta chain. This record belongs to a study of blood T cell repertoires in COVID-19. Study-wide context: The samples span acute and convalescent COVID-19 from the United States, Italy and Spain.

The germline gives CDR1 MGHRA, CDR2 YSYEKL. The ends were cut back, 3 bases at V and 0 bases at J, with 12 bases in the middle. This CDR3 has 16 residues. The table came from immunoSEQ multiplex PCR; TCRdb's copy has only in-frame clones and leaves some out. The sample records tens of thousands of clones, roughly 75% being singletons. Sequenced input: peripheral blood. The source is a woman aged 50 to 60 with acute or convalescent COVID-19. The gene calls are TRBV4-1 and TRBJ1-3, with D possibly being TRBD1 (6 bases). CDR3 coding DNA: TGCGCCAGCAGCCAGACAGGTGCCCTCTCTGGAAACACCATATATTTT. Its protein is CASSQTGALSGNTIYF.